The 18 T cell receptor beta chains below come from one sample, sequenced in a study of cytomegalovirus exposure and HLA in healthy donors. This table comes from immunoSEQ multiplex PCR, and its TCRdb copy is limited to in-frame clones, with some not included. The sample holds 200,000 to 250,000 clones, more than 75% seen once. Sample: PBMCs. The source of these receptors is a man between 18 and 29 years old in good health and CMV-seronegative.

The chain employs TRBV29-1 and TRBJ2-7; 7 bases fit TRBD1. Germline V gene data show CDR1 as SQVTM and CDR2 as ANQGSEA. V lost 6 bases, J lost 2 bases, and 7 bases stayed unmatched. This CDR3 comprises 13 residues. The chain's CDR3 is CSVRQGGPYEQYF. CDR3 coding DNA: TGCAGCGTCAGACAGGGTGGTCCCTACGAGCAGTACTTC.

This clone appeared once. The rearrangement joins TRBV7-2 to TRBJ2-2, with 8 bases identical to TRBD1. The junction had 3 bases not matched to a gene; V was cut back by 6 bases and J by 6 bases. Germline V CDR1 and CDR2: SGHTA, FQGNSA. The CDR3 runs 13 residues. CDR3 coding DNA: TGTGCCAGCAGGCAGACAGGGGCCGGGGAGCTGTTTTTT. Translated: CASRQTGAGELFF.

The J gene is TRBJ1-3, the V gene TRBV7-2; 7 bases map to TRBD1. Trimming cost V 5 bases and J 3 bases; bases outside gene matches: 4. The germline V gene encodes CDR1 SGHTA and CDR2 FQGNSA. CDR3 size: 14 residues. The CDR3 DNA is TGTGCCAGCAGCCAACAGGGGATTGGAAACACCATATATTTT. Translating gives CASSQQGIGNTIYF.

The chain has TRBV4-1 and TRBJ2-3, with D tentatively TRBD1 (5 bases). This CDR3 has 14 residues. V gave up 4 bases and J gave up 5 bases, with 13 bases separating them. Germline CDR1 MGHRA, CDR2 YSYEKL. CDR3 loop: CASSRAGAKDTQYF. In DNA, the CDR3 is TGCGCCAGCAGCCGGGCTGGGGCTAAAGATACGCAGTATTTT.

The V gene is TRBV28, the J gene TRBJ2-7; 9 nucleotides align to TRBD2. Germline-derived CDR1 and CDR2 are MDHEN and SYDVKM. V lost 5 bases to trimming and J lost 4 bases; unmatched junction nucleotides: 9. This CDR3 has 15 residues. The CDR3 sequence is CASSLSGGLGYEQYF. The CDR3 DNA reads TGTGCCAGCAGTCTAAGCGGGGGGCTGGGGTACGAGCAGTACTTC. The full variable domain, with the rest looked up from reference TRBV28 and TRBJ2-7, is DVKVTQSSRYLVKRTGEKVFLECVQDMDHENMFWYRQDPGLGLRLIYFSYDVKMKEKGDIPEGYSVSREKKERFSLILESASTNQTSMYLCASSLSGGLGYEQYFGPGTRLTVT.

This clone was seen a single time. The gene calls are TRBV2 and TRBJ2-2, with D perhaps TRBD2 (7 bases). V was pared by 7 bases and J by 5 bases, with 17 bases between. Germline CDR1 SNHLY, CDR2 FYNNEI. The CDR3 is 15 amino acids. CDR3 protein: CASNFRGAETGELFF. The CDR3 DNA sequence: TGTGCCAGCAACTTTCGGGGGGCGGAGACCGGGGAGCTGTTTTTT.

The chain recombines TRBV5-4 with TRBJ2-2; perhaps TRBD1 as D (6 bases). The CDR3 is made up of 15 amino acids. Trimming left V 4 bases short and J 2 bases short, with 12 bases between. The germline CDR1 and CDR2 sequences are SGHNT and YYREEE (reference sequence). This chain's CDR3 is CASSLGQLNTGELFF. CDR3 coding DNA: TGTGCCAGCAGCCTCGGACAGCTAAACACCGGGGAGCTGTTTTTT.

Notes on this clone: A read error may produce the germline difference seen at one junction end. This chain links TRBV7-7 with TRBJ2-5; TRBD1 matches 7 bases. Germline V gene sequence: CDR1 SSHAT, CDR2 FNYEAQ (reference sequence). The CDR3 contains 13 residues. The DNA for the CDR3 is TGTGCTAGCAGCCTGACAGGGCAAGGGACCCAGTACTTC. As protein: CASSLTGQGTQYF.

The chain links TRBV30 to TRBJ2-5; TRBD2 is a possible D gene (5 bases). Germline V gene sequence: CDR1 GTSNPN, CDR2 SVGIG (reference sequence). This CDR3 has 16 amino acids. V was cut by 0 bases and J by 3 bases, with 17 bases left in between. CDR3 residues: CAWSVRWAALEETQYF. In DNA, the CDR3 is TGTGCCTGGAGTGTACGATGGGCGGCACTAGAAGAGACCCAGTACTTC.

The chain couples TRBV11-3 to TRBJ2-5; the match to TRBD2 covers 13 bases. CDR1 and CDR2 (germline): SGHNT, YENEEA. The CDR3 covers 17 residues. V was pared by 4 bases and J by 2 bases, with 7 bases of the junction left unmatched. This CDR3 reads CASSWGTSGVIQETQYF. The CDR3 nucleotides are TGTGCCAGCAGCTGGGGGACTAGCGGGGTGATACAAGAGACCCAGTACTTC.

The V and J genes are TRBV29-1 and TRBJ2-7, with no clear D. V lost 1 base to trimming and J lost 4 bases, with 5 bases between them. Per the germline V gene, CDR1 is SQVTM and CDR2 is ANQGSEA. The CDR3 has 11 residues. In DNA form, the CDR3 reads TGCAGCGTTGAAGCTATGTACGAGCAGTACTTC. It is translated as CSVEAMYEQYF.

V is TRBV28 and J is TRBJ1-5; no clear D. The CDR3 totals 13 residues. V dropped 3 bases and J dropped 10 bases, with 13 bases sitting between them. Germline CDR1 reads MDHEN; CDR2 reads SYDVKM. For the CDR3, the DNA is TGTGCCAGCAGTTTTGGGCTGTTCGAACCCCAGCATTTT. This translates into CASSFGLFEPQHF.

The chain carries TRBV5-1 and TRBJ2-1; a possible D gene is TRBD1 (5 bases). The CDR3 has 13 residues. Trimming stripped 1 base from V and 8 bases from J, with 10 bases between. Germline-derived CDR1 and CDR2 are SGHRS and YFSETQ. Written as DNA, the CDR3 is TGCGCCAGCAGCTTGATAGGGGTGGATGAGCAGTTCTTC. This sequence encodes CASSLIGVDEQFF.

The gene calls are TRBV7-2 and TRBJ1-1; D ambiguous. Germline-derived CDR1 and CDR2 are SGHTA and FQGNSA. Trimming took 2 bases from V and 1 from J, leaving 8 bases between them. The CDR3 length is 14 residues. The CDR3 nucleotides read TGTGCCAGCAGCTTATCCGTTTCGAACACTGAAGCTTTCTTT. This gives the protein CASSLSVSNTEAFF.

This chain links TRBV29-1 with TRBJ2-6; a weak D match, TRBD1 (6 bases). This CDR3 spans 16 amino acids. CDR1 SQVTM and CDR2 ANQGSEA come from the germline V gene. Trimming cost V 6 bases and J 2 bases, with 17 bases left between them. This CDR3 is CSVRGGGRAGANVLTF. As DNA, the CDR3 is TGCAGCGTCCGAGGGGGTGGGCGAGCTGGGGCCAACGTCCTGACTTTC. The variable domain in full, completed from reference TRBV29-1 and TRBJ2-6, reads SAVISQKPSRDICQRGTSLTIQCQVDSQVTMMFWYRQQPGQSLTLIATANQGSEATYESGFVIDKFPISRPNLTFSTLTVSNMSPEDSSIYLCSVRGGGRAGANVLTFGAGSRLTVL.

The chain is built from TRBV7-3 and TRBJ2-2, with TRBD1 matching 10 bases. There are 14 residues in the CDR3. The V and J ends lost 8 bases and 5 bases, in that order; junction bases with no gene match: 5. Germline loops: CDR1 SGHTA, CDR2 FQGTGA. CDR3 nucleotide sequence: TGTGCCAGCGGCGGGACAGGGGCAACCGGGGAGCTGTTTTTT. It yields the protein CASGGTGATGELFF. Combining the CDR3 with reference TRBV7-3 and TRBJ2-2 gives the whole variable domain GAGVSQTPSNKVTEKGKYVELRCDPISGHTALYWYRQSLGQGPEFLIYFQGTGAADDSGLPNDRFFAVRPEGSVSTLKIQRTERGDSAVYLCASGGTGATGELFFGEGSRLTVL.

The genes are TRBV28 and TRBJ1-5, with 8 bases that match TRBD1. Germline loops: CDR1 MDHEN, CDR2 SYDVKM. The trim removed 6 bases at V and 2 bases at J, leaving 6 bases unmatched. The CDR3 has 15 amino acids. The CDR3 DNA follows: TGTGCCAGCAGACGACAGGGGCTTGGCAATCAGCCCCAGCATTTT. This sequence encodes CASRRQGLGNQPQHF.

On this clone itself: Different DNA sequences within this sample yield the same CDR3. The rearrangement links TRBV29-1 to TRBJ2-5; D is unresolved. Germline V CDR1 and CDR2: SQVTM, ANQGSEA. The CDR3 is made up of 11 amino acids. V lost 3 bases and J 5 bases, leaving 7 bases between the germline ends. CDR3 amino acids: CSVEPKETQYF. CDR3 coding DNA: TGCAGCGTTGAGCCTAAGGAGACCCAGTACTTC.